Sequencing of this T cell receptor beta chain was carried out in a study of blood T cell dynamics during melanoma immunotherapy. Study-level information: First-line therapy was either pembrolizumab or nivolumab with ipilimumab for metastatic melanoma. Study observations and caveats: The study could not tell melanoma-specific clones from general immune activation.

Time point reported: week 3, after first cycle of checkpoint inhibitor. At 12 weeks after first infusion, RECIST 1.1 defined response for most patients. Each bulk PBMC sample had about 350 ng DNA loaded. Assay used: immunoSEQ multiplex PCR; TCRdb lists only in-frame clones, some missing. The sample has about 8,200 clones; around 90% are singletons. To note about this clone: As yet, its antigen is unknown.

Trimming took 6 bases from V and 7 from J; bases not matched to a gene: 8. This CDR3 has 15 amino acids. Per germline, CDR1 MNHEY and CDR2 SVGAGI. The sequence came from a human donor with melanoma. Material: blood, obtained from a patient treated with checkpoint blockade. The rearrangement links TRBV6-5 to TRBJ2-7, with 14 bases that match TRBD2. The CDR3 loop reads CASSPRTSGRREQYF. In DNA, the CDR3 is TGTGCCAGCAGCCCTCGGACTAGCGGGAGGAGGGAGCAGTACTTC.